This T cell receptor beta chain was identified in a study of PD-1 blockade in classical Hodgkin lymphoma. The time point here: cycle 4 day 1 (C4D1), after about 6 weeks of nivolumab. There was relapse after autologous stem cell transplantation in every patient, and there was variation in brentuximab vedotin exposure. PBMCs, once thawed, yielded CD8+ T cells isolated by magnetic negative selection. V was clipped by 3 bases and J by 5 bases, with 13 bases between them. The CDR3 covers 15 residues. Germline V gene lookup returns CDR1 PRHDT and CDR2 FYEKMQ (reference sequence). Method: immunoSEQ multiplex PCR; TCRdb's copy keeps in-frame clones and lacks some. The sample yields about 20,000 clones, approximately 88% seen once.

The specimen was CD8+ T cells from blood, collected before the fourth cycle of nivolumab. The receptor comes from a human donor with classical Hodgkin lymphoma. J is TRBJ2-2 and V is TRBV13; weak D call: TRBD2 (5 bases). CDR3 DNA: TGTGCCAGCAGCTTCGGCGGTCCGGGGACCGGGGAGCTGTTTTTT. This gives the protein CASSFGGPGTGELFF.